Listed below are T cell receptor beta chains from one sample, sequenced in a study of draining lymph node invasion in breast cancer. TCRdb itself ran the bulk RNA-seq reads through MiXCR, one entry per CDR3 protein. The table has under 4,000 distinct CDR3 sequences, around three quarters seen once. The sample consisted of sorted memory CD4+ effector T cells from a lymph node. The receptors derive from a female donor with luminal breast cancer. Both conserved end residues are part of each CDR3. The order of the fields is clone size, D gene, V gene, J gene, CDR3 protein, CDR3 DNA. A D gene is named only where the DNA matches it firmly. Clone size, where shown, is once, few, many, or a class for clones that have expanded.

>NA|NA|TRBV4-2|TRBJ1-2
CASSQEGLLYGYTF
TGTGCCAGCAGCCAAGAGGGGTTGCTATATGGCTACACCTTC
>NA|NA|TRBV6-6|TRBJ1-1
CASSLREDREAFF
TGTGCCAGCAGTCTTAGAGAAGACAGAGAAGCTTTCTTT
>NA|NA|TRBV27|TRBJ2-7
CASTSREPPYEQYF
TGTGCCAGCACCTCCAGGGAACCTCCCTACGAGCAGTACTTC
>once|NA|TRBV7-2|TRBJ1-6
CASSPVPGVKNSPLHF
TGTGCCAGCAGCCCCGTCCCGGGAGTAAAAAATTCACCCCTCCACTTT
>NA|TRBD1|TRBV7-8|TRBJ1-2
CASSSPSGTGMEARYGYTF
TGTGCCAGCAGCTCGCCCTCCGGGACAGGGATGGAGGCTCGCTATGGCTACACCTTC
>NA|TRBD1|TRBV12-3/TRBV12-4|TRBJ1-2
CASREQGDYGYTF
TGTGCCAGCAGAGAACAGGGGGACTATGGCTACACCTTC
>NA|NA|TRBV20-1|TRBJ1-1
CSARAGTLNTEAFF
TGCAGTGCTAGGGCCGGGACACTAAACACTGAAGCTTTCTTT
>NA|TRBD1|TRBV15|TRBJ2-7
CATSNTEGQGQYF
TGTGCCACCAGCAACACGGAGGGACAGGGGCAGTACTTC
>NA|NA|TRBV14|TRBJ2-6
CASSQDGAFFSGANVLTF
TGTGCCAGCAGCCAAGATGGGGCCTTTTTCTCTGGGGCCAACGTCCTGACTTTC
>once|TRBD2|TRBV20-1|TRBJ2-1
CSARAPGGASGRANEQFF
TGCAGTGCTAGAGCTCCCGGGGGGGCGAGCGGGAGGGCCAATGAGCAGTTCTTC
>NA|NA|TRBV5-6|TRBJ2-4
CASSFPRGPAKNIQYF
TGTGCCAGCAGCTTTCCGCGGGGACCAGCCAAAAACATTCAGTACTTC
>NA|NA|TRBV5-5|TRBJ1-2
CASSSEGIWGYTF
TGTGCCAGCAGTTCGGAGGGGATATGGGGCTACACCTTC
>NA|TRBD1|TRBV5-6|TRBJ2-1
CASNSRGQGFREQFF
TGTGCCAGCAACTCTCGTGGACAGGGGTTTCGTGAGCAGTTCTTC
>NA|NA|TRBV5-1|TRBJ2-2
CASSLGGSAALDTGELFF
TGCGCCAGCAGCTTGGGAGGCTCGGCGGCCCTGGACACCGGGGAGCTGTTTTTT
>NA|TRBD1|TRBV29-1|TRBJ2-1
CSGSGQGGYHNEQFF
TGCAGCGGATCGGGACAGGGGGGGTACCACAATGAGCAGTTCTTC
>NA|TRBD2|TRBV29-1|TRBJ2-2
CSVESGGGMNTGELFF
TGCAGCGTTGAATCCGGGGGAGGGATGAACACCGGGGAGCTGTTTTTT
>NA|NA|TRBV7-9|TRBJ2-3
CASTPTDTQYF
TGTGCCAGCACCCCGACAGATACGCAGTATTTT
>NA|TRBD2|TRBV7-2|TRBJ2-7
CASSPPGTSASEQYF
TGTGCCAGCAGCCCCCCCGGGACTAGCGCGTCCGAGCAGTACTTC
>NA|TRBD1|TRBV5-1|TRBJ1-1
CASSTGGWRTEAFF
TGCGCCAGCAGTACAGGGGGCTGGCGGACTGAAGCTTTCTTT
>NA|NA|TRBV7-8|TRBJ2-1
CASSFGPDNEQFF
TGTGCCAGCAGCTTTGGGCCCGACAATGAGCAGTTCTTC
>NA|TRBD1|TRBV4-2|TRBJ1-5
CASSQDQGTGDQPQHF
TGTGCCAGCAGCCAAGATCAGGGGACAGGGGATCAGCCCCAGCATTTT
>NA|NA|TRBV28|TRBJ2-7
CASSEGRGGPSEQYF
TGTGCCAGCAGTGAAGGTAGAGGGGGACCTAGTGAGCAGTACTTC
>NA|NA|TRBV7-2|TRBJ2-3
CASAPLAPSTDTQYF
TGTGCCAGCGCGCCACTAGCTCCTAGCACAGATACGCAGTATTTT
>NA|NA|TRBV5-1|TRBJ2-3
CASRTESTDTQYF
TGCGCCAGCCGGACAGAAAGCACAGATACGCAGTATTTT
>NA|NA|TRBV7-2|TRBJ1-5
CASSSPGNQPQHF
TGTGCCAGCAGCTCCCCCGGCAATCAGCCCCAGCATTTT
>NA|NA|TRBV7-6|TRBJ2-5
CASSLAPTDAQYF
TGTGCTAGCAGCTTAGCCCCGACAGATGCCCAGTACTTC
>NA|TRBD1|TRBV2|TRBJ1-2
CASSGQGHFGYTF
TGTGCCAGTAGTGGACAGGGCCACTTTGGCTACACCTTC
>NA|NA|TRBV2|TRBJ1-2
CASSEARSTGYTF
TGTGCCAGCAGTGAAGCGCGGTCAACTGGCTACACCTTC
>NA|NA|TRBV12-5|TRBJ1-1
CASVYGVTEAFF
TGTGCTAGTGTCTATGGGGTCACTGAAGCTTTCTTT
>NA|NA|TRBV5-1|TRBJ2-7
CASSPGGDRVLEQYF
TGCGCCAGCAGCCCGGGAGGGGACAGAGTGCTGGAGCAGTACTTC